The clone carrying this T cell receptor beta chain has more than one count but fewer than ten. From blood CD8+ and CD4+ T cells, TCR beta sequences were generated. Under recently defined diagnostic criteria, the patients with Susac syndrome qualified as having definite or probable disease. Negative magnetic isolation gave CD8+ and CD4+ cells; FACS enriched CD8+ TEMRA. The source of the sample is a study of CD8 T cells in Susac syndrome. Random hexamers primed reverse transcription of about 0.45 to 1 ug RNA. Amplification of TCR beta CDR3 spanned 54 Vbeta and 13 Jbeta via immunoSEQ multiplex PCR. MiXCR, applied by TCRdb to the immunoSEQ multiplex PCR reads, yields one record per CDR3 protein. The table has roughly 190,000 distinct CDR3 sequences, roughly 90% seen once. This CDR3 contains 13 residues. CDR1 KGHDR and CDR2 SFDVKD come from the germline V gene. V was shortened by 5 bases and J by 2 bases, with 3 bases between the two germline ends.

J is TRBJ2-6 and V is TRBV24-1, with D unclear. Sample: CD4+ T cells from PBMCs. The sequence derives from a human donor with Susac syndrome. The CDR3: CATSGTGANVLTF. For the CDR3, the DNA is TGTGCCACCAGTGGTACTGGGGCCAACGTCCTGACTTTC.